Each of the 8 T cell receptor beta chains below was sequenced from the same sample in a study of PD-L1 blockade in urothelial cancer. Libraries were prepared by immunoSEQ multiplex PCR; TCRdb keeps only in-frame clonotypes and omits some of them. The sample has approximately 72,000 clones, around 86% seen once. The time point: pretreatment peripheral blood. The starting material was PBMCs, obtained around atezolizumab (anti-PD-L1) treatment. These receptors came from a man in his 60s with urothelial cancer.

The table lists this clone with a count of one. This chain joins TRBV5-3 and TRBJ2-3; 12 bases are shared with TRBD2. Being an ORF, TRBV5-3 has a function that is uncertain. J lost 3 bases, V lost 0 bases, and 2 bases had no gene match. The CDR3 length is 16 residues. This CDR3 is CARSLDTSGRTDTQYF. The CDR3 DNA reads as TGTGCCAGAAGCTTGGACACTAGCGGGAGGACAGATACGCAGTATTTT.

The chain joins TRBV5-5 to TRBJ1-4, with a tentative D call TRBD1 (6 bases). Trimming took 6 bases from V and 8 from J, leaving 17 bases between them. This CDR3 is built from 14 residues. Germline V gene sequence: CDR1 SGHKS, CDR2 YYEKEE (reference sequence). CDR3 region: CASTTRQDSEKLFF. The CDR3 DNA is TGTGCCAGCACCACCCGACAGGATTCAGAAAAACTGTTTTTT.

V is TRBV28 and J is TRBJ1-1; TRBD1 is a possible D gene (5 bases). Per the germline V gene, CDR1 is MDHEN and CDR2 is SYDVKM. The CDR3 is 16 residues long. Deletions cut 1 base from V and 1 base from J, with 13 bases between. This CDR3 is CASSLFRQGWNTEAFF. For the CDR3, the DNA is TGTGCCAGCAGTTTATTCAGGCAGGGTTGGAACACTGAAGCTTTCTTT.

The CDR3 region is CASSQGQGYTGELFF. The CDR3 nucleotides are TGTGCCAGCTCACAGGGACAGGGATACACCGGGGAGCTGTTTTTT. This chain joins TRBV18 and TRBJ2-2, with 9 bases lining up with TRBD1. The germline CDR1 and CDR2 sequences are KGHSH and LQKENI. The CDR3 extends over 15 amino acids. The J segment lost 3 bases and the V segment lost 4 bases, leaving 3 bases of the junction unmatched.

V and J are TRBV6-5 and TRBJ2-7; no clear D gene. Germline V lookup: CDR1 MNHEY, CDR2 SVGAGI. V lost 2 bases and J lost 4, with 3 bases in between. This CDR3 has 11 amino acids. The CDR3 DNA follows: TGTGCCAGCAGTTACCTTTACGAGCAGTACTTC. The encoded protein is CASSYLYEQYF.

The gene calls are TRBV6-6 and TRBJ1-3; no reliable D call. CDR3 size: 16 residues. With 4 bases removed from V and 0 bases from J, the gap between germline ends came to 13 bases. Per germline, CDR1 MNHNY and CDR2 SVGAGI (reference sequence). CDR3 DNA: TGTGCCAGCAGTTCCCTAGTAGCGAGCTCTGGAAACACCATATATTTT. It yields the protein CASSSLVASSGNTIYF.

The V call is TRBV9, the J call TRBJ2-1; the D is unclear. Germline values: CDR1 SGDLS, CDR2 YYNGEE. This CDR3 is built from 12 residues. Trimming stripped 1 base from V and 7 bases from J, with 6 bases between. The CDR3 DNA reads as TGTGCCAGCAGCGTAACCGGGAATGAGCAGTTCTTC. Encoded protein: CASSVTGNEQFF.

V usage is TRBV29-1 and J usage is TRBJ2-5; 16 bases line up with TRBD2. This CDR3 spans 15 amino acids. V shed 6 bases, J shed 4 bases, and the junction held 5 bases outside the gene matches. Germline V gene data show CDR1 as SQVTM and CDR2 as ANQGSEA. CDR3 in amino acids: CSVGTSGGAAETQYF. The CDR3 bases are TGCAGCGTCGGGACTAGCGGGGGGGCCGCAGAGACCCAGTACTTC.